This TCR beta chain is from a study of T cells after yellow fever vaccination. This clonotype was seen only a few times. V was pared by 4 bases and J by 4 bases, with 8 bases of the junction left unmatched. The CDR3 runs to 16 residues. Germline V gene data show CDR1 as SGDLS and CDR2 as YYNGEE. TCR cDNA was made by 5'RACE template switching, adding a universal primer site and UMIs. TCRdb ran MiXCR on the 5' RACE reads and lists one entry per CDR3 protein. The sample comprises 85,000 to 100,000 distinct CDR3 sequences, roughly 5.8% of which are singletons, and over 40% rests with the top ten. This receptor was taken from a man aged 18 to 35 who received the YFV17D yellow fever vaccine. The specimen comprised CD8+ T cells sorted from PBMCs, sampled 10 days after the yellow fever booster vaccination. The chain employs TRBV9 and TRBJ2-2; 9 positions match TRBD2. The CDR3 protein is CASSNSAGGFTGELFF. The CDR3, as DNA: TGTGCCAGCAGCAATTCAGCGGGGGGTTTCACCGGGGAGCTGTTTTTT.